One sample yielded the 30 T cell receptor beta chains listed below, sequenced in a study of T cell responses to AZD1222 COVID-19 vaccine. Assay: immunoSEQ multiplex PCR; the TCRdb copy retains only in-frame clones and omits some. Of about 81,000 clones listed, under 95% are singletons. Sequencing was performed on peripheral blood, taken 28 days after the second AZD1222 dose. These TCRs come from an adult who received the AZD1222 COVID-19 vaccine.

This clone was seen a single time. The genes are TRBV6-6 and TRBJ1-5; D ambiguous. V lost 6 bases and J 4 bases, leaving 10 bases between the germline ends. The germline gives CDR1 MNHNY, CDR2 SVGAGI (reference sequence). CDR3 length: 13 residues. CDR3 in DNA: TGTGCCAGCAGGATCGACGGGAATCAGCCCCAGCATTTT. It encodes CASRIDGNQPQHF.

This chain uses TRBV28 with TRBJ2-7; 12 nucleotides align to TRBD1. Germline-derived CDR1 and CDR2 are MDHEN and SYDVKM. This CDR3 comprises 14 residues. The V segment lost 3 bases and the J segment 6 bases; nucleotides outside the gene matches: 3. DNA of the CDR3: TGTGCCAGCAGTTTTGGGACAGGGGGCTCCGAGCAGTACTTC. It specifies CASSFGTGGSEQYF.

The chain joins TRBV5-8 to TRBJ2-1; D may be TRBD1 or TRBD2 (5 bases each). The CDR3 has 15 residues. Looked up from germline, CDR1 is SGHTS and CDR2 is YDEGEE. Trimming stripped 0 bases from V and 10 bases from J, with 17 bases between. CDR3 DNA sequence: TGTGCCAGCAGCTTGGTTTCTCAGGGAGTGGGGGAGCAGTTCTTC. It yields the protein CASSLVSQGVGEQFF. The whole variable domain, remainder taken from reference TRBV5-8 and TRBJ2-1, is EAGVTQSPTHLIKTRGQQATLRCSPISGHTSVYWYQQALGLGLQFLLWYDEGEERNRGNFPPRFSGRQFPNYSSELNVNALELEDSALYLCASSLVSQGVGEQFFGPGTRLTVL.

This chain connects TRBV19 to TRBJ2-5; 9 positions match TRBD1. The CDR3 covers 14 residues. The ends lost 4 bases at V and 2 bases at J; junction bases unmatched: 2. CDR1 is LNHDA and CDR2 is SQIVND in the germline V gene (reference sequence). The CDR3 protein is CASSKGQGQETQYF. CDR3 nucleotides: TGTGCCAGTAGTAAGGGACAGGGTCAAGAGACCCAGTACTTC.

The chain combines TRBV18 with TRBJ2-7; TRBD1 matches 10 bases. After removal of 1 base from V and 5 bases from J, the junction contained 8 bases not matched to a gene. CDR3 size: 16 residues. Germline-derived CDR1 and CDR2 are KGHSH and LQKENI. Here the CDR3 DNA reads TGTGCCAGCTCACCACGGGCGACAGGGGGCAAAGACGAGCAGTACTTC. This codes for CASSPRATGGKDEQYF.

The chain recombines TRBV28 with TRBJ1-1, with TRBD1 matching 7 bases. V shed 3 bases and J 9 bases; nucleotides not matched to a gene: 10. The germline V gene has CDR1 MDHEN and CDR2 SYDVKM. CDR3 length equals 14 residues. CDR3 sequence reads: CASSFARTGGQAFF. CDR3 in DNA: TGTGCCAGCAGTTTCGCTAGGACAGGAGGACAAGCTTTCTTT.

For this clone: The junction does not match germline at one end; this may be a read error. The rearrangement uses TRBV6-6 and TRBJ2-1; possibly TRBD2 for D (6 bases). CDR1 MNHNY and CDR2 SVGAGI come from the germline V gene (reference sequence). There are 14 residues in the CDR3. CDR3 region: CASTNRDSNNEQFF. CDR3 sequence (DNA): TGTGCCAGCACGAACCGGGACTCCAACAATGAGCAGTTCTTC.

The CDR3 DNA reads as TGTGCCAGCAGTTTGGCAGGGGGCGCGAGAGTAGGCGAGCAGTACTTC. Amino acid sequence: CASSLAGGARVGEQYF. The chain recombines TRBV27 with TRBJ2-7, with TRBD1 identical over 8 bases. Losses at the gene ends were 3 bases for V and 6 bases for J; bases not matched to a gene: 13. The germline gives CDR1 MNHEY, CDR2 SMNVEV (reference sequence). This CDR3 comprises 16 residues.

The J gene is TRBJ1-2, the V gene TRBV6-6; D is uncertain. V lost 8 bases and J lost 4, with 5 bases in between. Looked up from germline, CDR1 is MNHNY and CDR2 is SVGAGI (reference sequence). The CDR3 runs to 10 residues. The CDR3 is CASGRYGYTF. The CDR3 region has the DNA TGTGCCAGCGGCCGCTATGGCTACACCTTC.

CDR3 bases: TGTGCCAGCAGTTTAGTAGGGCTAGCGGAATACAATGAGCAGTTCTTC. It translates to CASSLVGLAEYNEQFF. The genes are TRBV28 and TRBJ2-1, with 7 bases that match TRBD2. This CDR3 has 16 amino acids. After removal of 2 bases from V and 4 bases from J, the junction contained 8 bases not matched to a gene. Looked up from germline, CDR1 is MDHEN and CDR2 is SYDVKM.

The chain is built from TRBV6-5 and TRBJ1-3, with D possibly being TRBD1 (5 bases). The CDR3 totals 14 residues. Trimming removed 6 bases from V and 8 bases from J, with 17 bases in between. Germline V gives CDR1 MNHEY, CDR2 SVGAGI. The CDR3 DNA sequence: TGTGCCAGCAGACCTTGGGGGGACGGTTACACCATATATTTT. Its protein is CASRPWGDGYTIYF.

The chain couples TRBV20-1 to TRBJ1-2; weak D call: TRBD1 (5 bases). Germline V gives CDR1 DFQATT, CDR2 SNEGSKA (reference sequence). V dropped 3 bases and J dropped 5 bases, with 16 bases sitting between them. The CDR3 loop spans 14 amino acids. For the CDR3, the DNA is TGCAGTGCTAGTGGGGACTCTGTGCTGTATGGCTACACCTTC. Translated, it gives CSASGDSVLYGYTF.

The sample holds one count of this clone. The chain joins TRBV9 to TRBJ2-1; D is unclear. Germline CDR1 reads SGDLS; CDR2 reads YYNGEE. The CDR3 covers 14 residues. V was trimmed by 1 base and J by 4 bases, leaving 9 bases between them. The CDR3 is CASSVSGRYNEQFF. The CDR3 DNA reads TGTGCCAGCAGCGTATCTGGGCGGTACAATGAGCAGTTCTTC.

This chain joins TRBV14 and TRBJ2-1; D possibly corresponds to TRBD2 (5 bases). Trimming left V 3 bases short and J 3 bases short, with 6 bases between. Germline lookup yields CDR1 SGHDN and CDR2 FVKESK. CDR3 length equals 13 residues. DNA for the CDR3: TGTGCCAGCAGCCAGGAGGTCTACAATGAGCAGTTCTTC. This encodes CASSQEVYNEQFF.

In this sample, this clone turned up once. This chain joins TRBV9 and TRBJ2-1; D unresolved. The V end was cut by 3 bases, the J end by 2 bases, with 18 bases between. This CDR3 is 17 amino acids long. Germline values: CDR1 SGDLS, CDR2 YYNGEE. The DNA for the CDR3 is TGTGCCAGCAGCGGTCCCAAACAAGGCGGCGCCTACAATGAGCAGTTCTTC. This gives the protein CASSGPKQGGAYNEQFF.

The chain carries TRBV11-2 and TRBJ2-7, with TRBD1 matching 9 bases. Germline V gene sequence: CDR1 SGHAT, CDR2 FQNNGV. The CDR3 runs 14 residues. Trimming took 5 bases from V and 2 from J; bases not matched to a gene: 4. CDR3 coding DNA: TGTGCCAGCAGCCTTGACAGGGGGACCTACGAGCAGTACTTC. This sequence encodes CASSLDRGTYEQYF. Based on the CDR3 plus reference TRBV11-2 and TRBJ2-7, the full variable domain is EAGVAQSPRYKIIEKRQSVAFWCNPISGHATLYWYQQILGQGPKLLIQFQNNGVVDDSQLPKDRFSAERLKGVDSTLKIQPAKLEDSAVYLCASSLDRGTYEQYFGPGTRLTVT.

The chain combines TRBV11-2 with TRBJ1-3; 7 bases match TRBD1. The CDR3 runs to 14 residues. Germline V gene lookup returns CDR1 SGHAT and CDR2 FQNNGV. The J segment lost 4 bases and the V segment lost 4 bases, leaving 4 bases of the junction unmatched. The DNA for the CDR3 is TGTGCCAGCAGCTCCTTACAGGGGGGAAACACCATATATTTT. Amino acid sequence: CASSSLQGGNTIYF.

The J gene is TRBJ1-2, the V gene TRBV28; no clear D. The V gene's germline CDR1 is MDHEN and CDR2 SYDVKM. The V end was cut by 5 bases, the J end by 9 bases, with 13 bases between. This CDR3 spans 12 amino acids. Here the CDR3 reads CASSGNSFSYTF. CDR3 bases: TGTGCCAGCAGTGGAAACAGTTTTAGCTACACCTTC.

The chain joins TRBV29-1 to TRBJ2-2; 13 positions agree with TRBD2. Germline V gene sequence: CDR1 SQVTM, CDR2 ANQGSEA. V lost 7 bases to trimming and J lost 5 bases; unmatched junction nucleotides: 7. CDR3 length: 15 amino acids. The CDR3 here is CSARPGLAGTGELFF. The CDR3 DNA sequence: TGCAGCGCCAGACCGGGACTAGCGGGGACCGGGGAGCTGTTTTTT.

J is TRBJ2-7 and V is TRBV6-5; 7 nucleotides align to TRBD1. This CDR3 is built from 11 residues. Germline-derived CDR1 and CDR2 are MNHEY and SVGAGI. J gave up 5 bases and V 10 bases, and 5 bases lay outside the gene matches. DNA for the CDR3: TGTGCCACACGGGACAGAGACGAGCAGTACTTC. It yields the protein CATRDRDEQYF.

The rearrangement joins TRBV6-5 to TRBJ2-3, with TRBD1 matching 7 bases. The ends lost 5 bases at V and 3 bases at J; junction bases unmatched: 8. The CDR3 covers 15 residues. The V gene's germline CDR1 is MNHEY and CDR2 SVGAGI. Here the CDR3 DNA reads TGTGCCAGCAGTAGACAGGGACCAGGGACAGATACGCAGTATTTT. Its protein product is CASSRQGPGTDTQYF.

The gene calls are TRBV30 and TRBJ2-4; possible D gene TRBD2, 5 bases. Trimming stripped 8 bases from V and 4 bases from J, with 15 bases between. Germline values: CDR1 GTSNPN, CDR2 SVGIG (reference sequence). The CDR3 is made up of 13 amino acids. In nucleotides, the CDR3 is TGTGCCCCGAGGGCACCGGATAAAAACATTCAGTACTTC. As protein: CAPRAPDKNIQYF.

The genes are TRBV12-3 or TRBV12-4 and TRBJ1-2; D unresolved. The ends were cut back, 3 bases at V and 4 bases at J, with 9 bases in the middle. The CDR3 spans 13 residues. The CDR3 protein is CASSLGYSYGYTF. CDR3 DNA sequence: TGTGCCAGCAGTTTGGGATACAGCTATGGCTACACCTTC.

The rearrangement joins TRBV4-2 to TRBJ2-6, with 7 bases lining up with TRBD1. Germline CDR1 and CDR2: LGHNA and YNFKEQ. Unmatched junction bases numbered 7, after V lost 4 bases and J lost 1 base. The CDR3 runs to 17 residues. The CDR3 region is CASSPGQIVSGANVLTF. CDR3 sequence (DNA): TGTGCCAGCAGCCCGGGACAGATTGTTTCTGGGGCCAACGTCCTGACTTTC.

This chain uses TRBV9 with TRBJ2-6; D is unclear. V lost 0 bases, J lost 0 bases, and 7 bases lay in between. In germline, CDR1 is SGDLS, CDR2 YYNGEE. The CDR3 is 16 residues long. This CDR3 is CASSVDSFSGANVLTF. CDR3 coding DNA: TGTGCCAGCAGCGTAGACAGTTTCTCTGGGGCCAACGTCCTGACTTTC. Full variable domain (remainder filled in from reference TRBV9 and TRBJ2-6): DSGVTQTPKHLITATGQRVTLRCSPRSGDLSVYWYQQSLDQGLQFLIQYYNGEERAKGNILERFSAQQFPDLHSELNLSSLELGDSALYFCASSVDSFSGANVLTFGAGSRLTVL.

This sequence joins TRBV27 and TRBJ2-3; TRBD1 is a possible D gene (6 bases). CDR3 length equals 15 residues. V was cut by 2 bases and J by 0 bases, with 9 bases left in between. Per the germline V gene, CDR1 is MNHEY and CDR2 is SMNVEV (reference sequence). The CDR3 sequence is CASSLGGTSTDTQYF. The CDR3 DNA follows: TGTGCCAGCAGTTTAGGGGGCACTAGCACAGATACGCAGTATTTT.

The genes are TRBV30 and TRBJ2-7; 9 nucleotides match TRBD2. Germline CDR1 is GTSNPN and CDR2 is SVGIG (reference sequence). This CDR3 is 12 amino acids long. CDR3 loop: CAIAGAGYEQYF. The DNA of the CDR3 is TGTGCGATAGCGGGAGCGGGATACGAGCAGTACTTC. The complete variable domain, with remaining parts taken from reference TRBV30 and TRBJ2-7, reads SQTIHQWPATLVQPVGSPLSLECTVEGTSNPNLYWYRQAAGRGLQLLFYSVGIGQISSEVPQNLSASRPQDRQFILSSKKLLLSDSGFYLCAIAGAGYEQYFGPGTRLTVT.

J is TRBJ1-2 and V is TRBV9; possible D gene TRBD1, 5 bases. This CDR3 has 13 amino acids. Germline V lookup: CDR1 SGDLS, CDR2 YYNGEE. V gave up 4 bases and J gave up 5 bases, with 12 bases separating them. The CDR3 nucleotides are TGTGCCAGCAGCCCGGGACGCTCTTATGGCTACACCTTC. It yields the protein CASSPGRSYGYTF.

This clone came up a few times. This sequence joins TRBV28 and TRBJ2-5; 7 nucleotides agree with TRBD2. Germline trimming cut 7 bases from V and 5 bases from J; bases unmatched to any gene: 7. In germline, CDR1 is MDHEN, CDR2 SYDVKM. The CDR3 covers 13 residues. CDR3 loop: CASTAGASETQYF. The CDR3 DNA reads TGTGCCAGCACTGCGGGAGCCTCTGAGACCCAGTACTTC.

This chain uses TRBV7-3 with TRBJ2-3, with 10 bases matching TRBD2. CDR1 is SGHTA and CDR2 is FQGTGA in the germline V gene. The CDR3 sequence is 19 residues long. Trimming removed 4 bases from V and 7 bases from J; junction bases left unmatched: 20. The CDR3 nucleotides are TGTGCCAGCAGCTCCACCGGGACTAGCGAAGGGGTACGCTCATATACGCAGTATTTT. Protein: CASSSTGTSEGVRSYTQYF.